This T cell receptor (beta chain) was obtained from a study of vaccination effects on CD4 cells after COVID-19 (dated by TCRdb to 2022 to 2024). For the wider study: To identify antigen-specific CD4+ T cell clonotypes by their expansion, the ViraFEST assay first stimulated PBMC with viral peptide pools and then applied TCR sequencing. Each well held 2 million to 2.5 million PBMC cultured in IMDM containing approximately 5% human AB serum, roughly 9.9 IU/ml IL-2 and gentamicin, along with roughly 10 ug/ml peptides. Across the study, the median time from the second dose to post-vaccine sampling was 72 days (range 14 to 241). A total of over nine COVID-19 convalescent patients and a few SARS-CoV-2-naive healthy vaccine recipients were included in the full study. Cultures from other donors in the study were sequenced using the Oncomine TCR Beta short-read assay on an Illumina iSeq 100. In both COVID-19 convalescent patients and infection-naive vaccine recipients, the study compared SARS-CoV-2 spike-specific CD4+ TCR repertoires from before mRNA vaccination with those from after it. What the work shows at the level of the full study, not this receptor alone: Limitations of the study were the small number of convalescent patients and the absence of early post-infection timepoints. Among healthy vaccine recipients, nearly all vaccine-induced clones were SARS-CoV-2 mono-reactive, and only 1 of 255 was cross-reactive with common cold coronaviruses. Clones induced by infection and clones induced by vaccination both contracted markedly at late timepoints after vaccination, which fits with T cell responses waning over time.

Points on this clone: The clone's antigen remains unknown. It has no much larger one-base neighbor in the sample; base qualities were not kept.

Deletion took 4 bases off V and 7 bases off J, with a span of 20 bases between the germline ends. The cysteine opens and the phenylalanine closes a CDR3 of 16 amino acids. The read is trimmed to its CDR3 DNA, 48 bases read in frame from base 1. The germline V gene sets CDR1 to SGHDN and CDR2 to FVKESK. Libraries came from the immunoSEQ multiplex PCR assay. DNA from the cultured and isolated CD4+ T cells underwent TCR beta CDR3 sequencing. Per the authors' processing: Non-productive TCR sequences were discarded, and reads were trimmed to the CDR3 region, with only CDR3s of 7 or more amino acids retained. Antigen-specific clonotypes were identified with the MANAFEST web app by comparing expansion in peptide wells against reference cultures. Positive clones required FDR<0.05 expansion versus reference and all other wells, odds ratio above 5, and frequency above 0.1% in two replicate wells. Clonotypes significantly expanded in SARS-CoV-2 spike wells and in at least one common cold coronavirus spike condition were defined as cross-reactive. CDR3 similarity was assessed by Levenshtein distance with the stringdist R package, and unrooted trees were built with ape in R 3.6.1. What TCRdb holds here is the immuneACCESS table cut down to in-frame rearrangements. Part of the clones is not present; checked against another copy, under half of the missing clones reflect an unresolved V gene, and the others are unexplained. Clone size and V and J calls were adopted from that table, with D and trimming inferred from the DNA. The table for this sample lists 47,000 or so clones; roughly 72% of them were counted only once. 6% to 7% of the sample goes to the ten largest clones.

After 10 to 11 days of culture, CD4+ T cells were isolated with the EasySep CD4+ T cell isolation kit. Participants received two doses of either the BNT162b2 or the mRNA-1273 mRNA SARS-CoV-2 vaccine. None of the healthy vaccine recipients had a prior SARS-CoV-2 infection, which was confirmed by nucleocapsid antibody tests that came back negative both before and after vaccination. Half of the culture medium was replaced with fresh IL-2-containing medium on days 3 and 7. Each peptide stimulation condition was cultured in triplicate wells unless otherwise noted. PBMC were separated from whole blood using Ficoll-Paque Plus gradient centrifugation and were then either cryopreserved at -140C or used fresh. Genomic DNA was extracted from cultured CD4+ T cells with the QIAamp micro DNA kit.

Sample: CD4+ T cells from PBMCs cultured without peptide, taken after COVID-19 vaccination. This TCR derives from a human donor who received a COVID-19 vaccine. The chain joins TRBV14 to TRBJ2-1, with a tentative D call of TRBD1 or TRBD2, each matching 5 bases. The sequenced DNA is TGTGCCAGCAGCCGGTCGAGGGGTACTAGTAGGAATGAGCAGTTCTTC. Translated, it reads CASSRSRGTSRNEQFF.